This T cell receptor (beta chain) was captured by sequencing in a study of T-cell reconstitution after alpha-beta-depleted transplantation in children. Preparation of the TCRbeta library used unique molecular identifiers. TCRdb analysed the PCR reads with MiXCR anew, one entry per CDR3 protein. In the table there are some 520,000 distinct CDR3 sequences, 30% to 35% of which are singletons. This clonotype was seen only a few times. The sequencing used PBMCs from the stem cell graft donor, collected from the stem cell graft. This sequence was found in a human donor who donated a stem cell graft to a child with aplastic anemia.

The CDR3 sequence: CAWIRDKADDYGYTF. DNA of the CDR3: TGTGCCTGGATTCGGGACAAGGCGGACGACTATGGCTACACCTTC. This rearrangement joins TRBV30 to TRBJ1-2, with a possible D match to TRBD1 (6 bases). In germline, CDR1 is GTSNPN, CDR2 SVGIG (reference sequence). V lost 4 bases and J lost 3, with 18 bases in between. This CDR3 comprises 15 residues.